This T cell receptor (beta chain) is from a study of T cell responses to AZD1222 COVID-19 vaccine. Study conclusions and caveats: Seropositivity was recorded at baseline in only a handful of AZD1222 recipients. Spike-specific TCR breadth rose after two AZD1222 doses, and depth rose as well. White British donors predominated, females outnumbered males, and clonal diversity was possibly underestimated. Nearly half of the spike-specific TCRs reportedly recognize variant regions that carry no mutations.

Clones were read by immunoSEQ multiplex PCR, and TCRdb kept only the in-frame ones, dropping some. The sample shows about 150,000 clones, approximately 91% of them seen only once. Trimming took 6 bases from V and 4 from J; bases not matched to a gene: 5. From germline, CDR1 is WSHSY and CDR2 SAAADI. This CDR3 has 13 residues. A word on this clone: Its antigen is still unknown.

The sequence came from an adult who received the AZD1222 COVID-19 vaccine. The genes are TRBV10-2 and TRBJ2-5; 7 bases map to TRBD1. This specimen consisted of peripheral blood, obtained 28 days after the second AZD1222 dose. CDR3 sequence: CASSLTGIETQYF. The CDR3 coding sequence is TGCGCCAGCAGCTTGACAGGGATAGAGACCCAGTACTTC.